One T cell receptor (beta chain) is described in this entry. What it binds is not known. This sequence may be a read error, since a much larger clone differs from it by one base. These data originate in a study of T cells in Graves' hyperthyroidism and ophthalmopathy. General study results and limits: Ophthalmopathy onset followed model prediction by a median around 6.9 months.

Amplification of TCR beta CDR3 regions used RNA as the template. The TCR CDR3 first-round RT-PCR relied on the HTBI primer set. MiXCR, applied by TCRdb to the multiplex PCR reads, yields one record per CDR3 protein. The sample lists some 490,000 distinct CDR3 sequences; around a fifth were seen once. The diagnoses drew upon clinical symptoms, serum thyroxine and TRAb, thyroid ultrasound and orbital computed tomography. PBMCs stemmed from approximately 10 ml fresh peripheral blood. In germline, CDR1 is MNHEY, CDR2 SVGAGI. V shed 2 bases and J shed 5 bases, with 7 bases lying between them. The CDR3 is 12 amino acids.

This receptor was identified in a woman in her seventies with Graves' ophthalmopathy. This sequence joins TRBV6-5 and TRBJ2-7; perhaps TRBD2 as D (5 bases). Material: blood. This chain's CDR3 is CASSYVGDEQYF. In DNA, the CDR3 is TGTGCCAGCAGTTACGTCGGGGACGAGCAGTACTTC.